The 21 T cell receptor beta chains below come from one sample, sequenced in a study of PD-1 blockade in mismatch repair-deficient tumors. Only in-frame clones appear in the TCRdb table, and some are missing; sequencing was by immunoSEQ multiplex PCR. The table includes some 15,000 clones, 84% detected once. The sequencing used PBMCs, collected roughly 23 weeks after starting pembrolizumab. These receptor sequences come from an adult with mismatch repair-deficient cancer.

This rearrangement joins TRBV19 to TRBJ1-5, with TRBD1 identical over 7 bases. The V gene's germline CDR1 is LNHDA and CDR2 SQIVND (reference sequence). With 5 bases clipped from V and 6 bases from J, the junction kept 10 bases outside the gene matches. The CDR3 extends over 15 amino acids. DNA for the CDR3: TGTGCCAGTAGTCCACCACAGGGGATTTTTCAGCCCCAGCATTTT. Its protein product is CASSPPQGIFQPQHF. The whole variable domain, remainder taken from reference TRBV19 and TRBJ1-5, is DGGITQSPKYLFRKEGQNVTLSCEQNLNHDAMYWYRQDPGQGLRLIYYSQIVNDFQKGDIAEGYSVSREKKESFPLTVTSAQKNPTAFYLCASSPPQGIFQPQHFGDGTRLSIL.

V is TRBV7-3 and J is TRBJ2-1; weak D call: TRBD1 (7 bases). The V and J ends lost 3 bases and 6 bases respectively, with 12 bases between them. Germline V gene sequence: CDR1 SGHTA, CDR2 FQGTGA. This CDR3 has 14 residues. The CDR3 DNA is TGTGCCAGCAGCTTGGGGCAGGGGGGCAATGAGCAGTTCTTC. Its protein is CASSLGQGGNEQFF.

J is TRBJ2-7 and V is TRBV10-2, with 7 nucleotides matching TRBD2. After removal of 4 bases from V and 2 bases from J, the junction contained 8 bases not matched to a gene. In germline, CDR1 is WSHSY, CDR2 SAAADI. CDR3 length: 15 residues. The CDR3 DNA follows: TGCGCCAGCAGTGTAGGACTAGGAGAAGCCTACGAGCAGTACTTC. Its protein is CASSVGLGEAYEQYF.

This clone has only one observation. The J gene is TRBJ1-3, the V gene TRBV14; D call uncertain. V shed 1 base and J shed 5 bases, with 6 bases lying between them. The V gene's germline CDR1 is SGHDN and CDR2 FVKESK. CDR3 length: 13 amino acids. For the CDR3, the DNA is TGTGCCAGCAGCCAAGGTTTCAGAAACACCATATATTTT. Its translation: CASSQGFRNTIYF.

The CDR3 loop is CASSEMALGTDTQYF. DNA of the CDR3: TGTGCCAGCAGTGAAATGGCCCTCGGCACAGATACGCAGTATTTT. This chain uses TRBV6-1 with TRBJ2-3; D uncertain. This CDR3 is 15 amino acids long. Germline assignment: CDR1 MNHNS and CDR2 SASEGT. With 2 bases removed from V and 1 base from J, the gap between germline ends came to 10 bases.

The chain joins TRBV19 to TRBJ1-1; D is ambiguous. This CDR3 is built from 13 residues. Germline CDR1 LNHDA, CDR2 SQIVND (reference sequence). V shed 0 bases and J shed 5 bases, with 7 bases lying between them. CDR3 protein: CASSIESSTEAFF. CDR3 DNA: TGTGCCAGTAGTATAGAGTCGAGTACTGAAGCTTTCTTT.

The gene calls are TRBV5-1 and TRBJ2-2, with D perhaps TRBD2 (5 bases). Germline V CDR1 and CDR2: SGHRS, YFSETQ. The CDR3 sequence is 15 residues long. V was pared by 1 base and J by 2 bases, with 9 bases between. DNA for the CDR3: TGCGCCAGCAGCTTGATCCGGGGAAACACCGGGGAGCTGTTTTTT. Its translation: CASSLIRGNTGELFF. The full variable domain, completed using reference TRBV5-1 and TRBJ2-2, is KAGVTQTPRYLIKTRGQQVTLSCSPISGHRSVSWYQQTPGQGLQFLFEYFSETQRNKGNFPGRFSGRQFSNSRSEMNVSTLELGDSALYLCASSLIRGNTGELFFGEGSRLTVL.

V usage is TRBV15 and J usage is TRBJ2-5; weak D call: TRBD2 (6 bases). The CDR3 loop spans 18 amino acids. Germline CDR1 is LNHNV and CDR2 is YYDKDF (reference sequence). Deletions cut 1 base from V and 0 bases from J, with 18 bases between. The CDR3 loop reads CATSRGGDSNYYQETQYF. The CDR3 DNA reads TGTGCCACCAGCAGAGGCGGGGACTCGAACTATTACCAAGAGACCCAGTACTTC.

This clone has only one observation. The genes are TRBV9 and TRBJ2-3, with a weak D call TRBD2 (6 bases). CDR3 length: 16 amino acids. Trimming took off 5 bases at V and 2 bases at J, with 18 bases between the two ends. Germline lookup yields CDR1 SGDLS and CDR2 YYNGEE. CDR3 sequence reads: CASSSSPGVHTDTQYF. In DNA, the CDR3 is TGTGCCAGCAGTTCTTCCCCGGGGGTACACACAGATACGCAGTATTTT.

This chain links TRBV28 with TRBJ2-6, with 7 bases that match TRBD1. The junction had 3 bases not matched to a gene; V was cut back by 2 bases and J by 2 bases. Germline CDR1 reads MDHEN; CDR2 reads SYDVKM. The length of the CDR3 is 16 residues. The chain's CDR3 is CASSLIGGAGANVLTF. CDR3 DNA: TGTGCCAGCAGTTTAATAGGGGGCGCTGGGGCCAACGTCCTGACTTTC.

The CDR3 is CASSLAGEGGTDTQYF. The CDR3 DNA follows: TGTGCCAGCAGCTTAGCGGGAGAGGGGGGCACAGATACGCAGTATTTT. The chain joins TRBV7-3 to TRBJ2-3; perhaps TRBD2 as D (7 bases). The CDR3 runs to 16 residues. Germline V CDR1 and CDR2: SGHTA, FQGTGA. With 2 bases removed from V and 1 base from J, the gap between germline ends came to 13 bases.

This clone was detected only a few times. Other nucleotide sequences in the sample specify the same CDR3. This chain uses TRBV5-1 with TRBJ2-7; D is possibly TRBD1 (6 bases). V gave up 0 bases and J gave up 7 bases, with 14 bases separating them. The CDR3 spans 14 residues. The V gene's germline CDR1 is SGHRS and CDR2 YFSETQ. The CDR3 DNA follows: TGCGCCAGCAGCTTGGACAGGGCCTACGGGGAGCAGTACTTC. Translating it yields CASSLDRAYGEQYF.

The rearrangement joins TRBV28 to TRBJ1-1; TRBD1 matches 9 bases. CDR3 size: 15 residues. J gave up 4 bases and V 2 bases, and 5 bases lay outside the gene matches. Looked up from germline, CDR1 is MDHEN and CDR2 is SYDVKM. Written as DNA, the CDR3 is TGTGCCAGCAGTTTAGGGGACAGGGCAAGCACTGAAGCTTTCTTT. It codes for CASSLGDRASTEAFF. The full variable domain, in which reference TRBV28 and TRBJ1-1 provide the parts outside the CDR3, is DVKVTQSSRYLVKRTGEKVFLECVQDMDHENMFWYRQDPGLGLRLIYFSYDVKMKEKGDIPEGYSVSREKKERFSLILESASTNQTSMYLCASSLGDRASTEAFFGQGTRLTVV.

The chain combines TRBV29-1 with TRBJ1-1; D gene uncertain. The CDR3 is 12 residues long. Trimming left V 5 bases short and J 6 bases short, with 13 bases between. Germline CDR1 is SQVTM and CDR2 is ANQGSEA. The DNA of the CDR3 is TGCAGCGTTATTGACAATTCGGCTGAAGCTTTCTTT. The encoded protein is CSVIDNSAEAFF. The full variable domain, rest sourced from reference TRBV29-1 and TRBJ1-1, is SAVISQKPSRDICQRGTSLTIQCQVDSQVTMMFWYRQQPGQSLTLIATANQGSEATYESGFVIDKFPISRPNLTFSTLTVSNMSPEDSSIYLCSVIDNSAEAFFGQGTRLTVV.

In this sample, this clone turned up once. V and J are TRBV28 and TRBJ2-2; TRBD2 matches at 7 bases. This CDR3 contains 18 residues. The germline CDR1 and CDR2 sequences are MDHEN and SYDVKM. J gave up 6 bases and V 8 bases, and 21 bases lay outside the gene matches. The CDR3 coding sequence is TGTGCCAGCGGGACCCTGGGGGGGGTGGGATCTCCGGCCGGGGAGCTGTTTTTT. Translating it yields CASGTLGGVGSPAGELFF.

This chain connects TRBV13 to TRBJ2-1, with 9 bases identical to TRBD2. The V gene end was trimmed by 4 bases and the J gene end by 0 bases; junction bases not matched to a gene: 7. The germline gives CDR1 PRHDT, CDR2 FYEKMQ (reference sequence). This CDR3 region has 17 residues. CDR3 region: CASSSLSSGNSYNEQFF. CDR3 coding DNA: TGTGCCAGCAGCTCCCTTTCTAGCGGGAACTCCTACAATGAGCAGTTCTTC. Full variable domain (remainder filled in from reference TRBV13 and TRBJ2-1): AAGVIQSPRHLIKEKRETATLKCYPIPRHDTVYWYQQGPGQDPQFLISFYEKMQSDKGSIPDRFSAQQFSDYHSELNMSSLELGDSALYFCASSSLSSGNSYNEQFFGPGTRLTVL.

The chain employs TRBV7-8 and TRBJ1-4; the match to TRBD1 covers 9 bases. The CDR3 extends over 15 amino acids. The ends lost 6 bases at V and 8 bases at J; junction bases unmatched: 10. Germline loops: CDR1 SGHVS, CDR2 FQNEAQ. As DNA, the CDR3 is TGTGCCAGCAGGCCCGCACAGGGGGCAGGCGAAAAACTGTTTTTT. Translating it yields CASRPAQGAGEKLFF.

The V call is TRBV5-1, the J call TRBJ2-7; 12 positions match TRBD2. From germline, CDR1 is SGHRS and CDR2 YFSETQ. With 0 bases clipped from V and 4 bases from J, the junction kept 5 bases outside the gene matches. This CDR3 comprises 16 residues. The CDR3 region has the DNA TGCGCCAGCAGCTTGGCCTCCGGACTAGCGGGATACGAGCAGTACTTC. Translating it yields CASSLASGLAGYEQYF.

The rearrangement joins TRBV15 to TRBJ2-6; a weak D match, TRBD1 (6 bases). The germline V and J ends were trimmed by 0 bases and 2 bases, with 8 bases remaining between them. The germline V gene has CDR1 LNHNV and CDR2 YYDKDF (reference sequence). The CDR3 extends over 16 amino acids. CDR3 sequence (DNA): TGTGCCACCAGCAGAGATAAGGGGGCTGGGGCCAACGTCCTGACTTTC. Protein product: CATSRDKGAGANVLTF.

This chain uses TRBV7-6 with TRBJ2-5, with D maybe TRBD2 (5 bases). In germline, CDR1 is SGHVS, CDR2 FNYEAQ. The V and J ends lost 4 bases and 5 bases respectively, with 20 bases between them. The CDR3 is made up of 16 amino acids. CDR3 in DNA: TGTGCCAGCAGCTCCTCACCCCAGACACGCGGGGAGACCCAGTACTTC. This gives the protein CASSSSPQTRGETQYF.

This clone was counted between two and nine times. The chain has TRBV5-4 and TRBJ1-4, with 8 nucleotides matching TRBD1. CDR1 and CDR2 from the germline V gene are SGHNT and YYREEE (reference sequence). CDR3 length: 17 amino acids. Unmatched junction bases numbered 14, after V lost 0 bases and J lost 10 bases. The CDR3 coding sequence is TGTGCCAGCAGCTTGGAGCCAGGGGGCGGTGAAGCGGGAAAACTGTTTTTT. Its translation is CASSLEPGGGEAGKLFF.